These 28 T cell receptor beta chains originate from one sample sequenced in a study of T cell responses to AZD1222 COVID-19 vaccine. The data were produced by immunoSEQ multiplex PCR, yet TCRdb's version contains in-frame clones alone and is incomplete. This table holds over 110,000 clones, around 94% found once. The specimen comprised peripheral blood, sampled 28 days after the second AZD1222 dose. The receptors shown here come from an adult who received the AZD1222 COVID-19 vaccine.

CDR3 in DNA: TGTGCCAGCAGTCGTCTAGCGGGACCCTACAATGAGCAGTTCTTC. The encoded protein is CASSRLAGPYNEQFF. This rearrangement joins TRBV11-3 to TRBJ2-1; 9 nucleotides match TRBD2. With V trimmed by 6 bases and J by 2 bases, 5 bases remained unmatched. The CDR3 is 15 amino acids. Per germline, CDR1 SGHNT and CDR2 YENEEA.

The genes are TRBV5-6 and TRBJ2-7, with D perhaps matching TRBD2 (6 bases). Germline assignment: CDR1 SGHDT and CDR2 YYEEEE. CDR3 size: 13 residues. The ends were cut back, 5 bases at V and 3 bases at J, with 12 bases in the middle. The CDR3 spells CASSTLTSYEQYV. The CDR3 DNA is TGTGCCAGCAGTACCTTGACTAGCTACGAGCAGTACGTC.

J is TRBJ1-4 and V is TRBV30, with D unclear. There are 14 residues in the CDR3. With 3 bases removed from V and 0 bases from J, the gap between germline ends came to 8 bases. CDR1 GTSNPN and CDR2 SVGIG come from the germline V gene (reference sequence). Here the CDR3 DNA reads TGTGCCTGGAGCGCGATACCAACTAATGAAAAACTGTTTTTT. This translates into CAWSAIPTNEKLFF.

DNA for the CDR3: TGTGCCAGCACCTGGGCCGGGACAGGGGGAACCGGGGAGCTGTTTTTT. It encodes CASTWAGTGGTGELFF. The chain is built from TRBV7-2 and TRBJ2-2; 11 nucleotides align to TRBD1. Germline trimming cut 7 bases from V and 5 bases from J; bases unmatched to any gene: 9. The CDR3 has 16 residues. Germline assignment: CDR1 SGHTA and CDR2 FQGNSA.

On this clone itself: Because it lacks the conserved phenylalanine or tryptophan at the end, this CDR3 is likely a read error. It is unclear where the CDR3 begins or ends on the DNA, so no DNA is shown, and the CDR3 is as TCRdb lists it. The V and J genes are TRBV12-3 or TRBV12-4 and TRBJ1-2; the table's TRBD1 call for D was not verified on the DNA. The CDR3 sequence runs 11 residues, both termini included. The CDR3 protein is CASSVGTGVVL.

The chain carries TRBV11-2 and TRBJ2-7; the D gene could be TRBD1 or TRBD2 (5 bases each). The CDR3 is 16 amino acids. Germline CDR1 reads SGHAT; CDR2 reads FQNNGV. The V and J ends lost 1 base and 0 bases respectively, with 13 bases between them. The CDR3 region is CASSLGFRDRSYEQYF. In DNA form, the CDR3 reads TGTGCCAGCAGCTTAGGGTTTCGGGACCGCTCCTACGAGCAGTACTTC.

The gene calls are TRBV28 and TRBJ2-1; 8 positions match TRBD1. The V gene's germline CDR1 is MDHEN and CDR2 SYDVKM. The V gene end was trimmed by 8 bases and the J gene end by 7 bases; junction bases not matched to a gene: 7. The length of the CDR3 is 13 residues. The CDR3 here is CASWGRGHNEQFF. DNA of the CDR3: TGTGCCAGCTGGGGCAGGGGGCATAATGAGCAGTTCTTC.

V usage is TRBV28 and J usage is TRBJ1-4, with TRBD1 as a possible D gene (5 bases). The germline V and J ends were trimmed by 5 bases and 3 bases, with 13 bases remaining between them. Germline V gene data show CDR1 as MDHEN and CDR2 as SYDVKM. There are 15 residues in the CDR3. Written as DNA, the CDR3 is TGTGCCAGCAGTCCGCAGGGATGGGCTAATGAAAAACTGTTTTTT. Encoded protein: CASSPQGWANEKLFF.

This clone was counted a single time. The chain couples TRBV7-9 to TRBJ1-1, with TRBD1 as a possible D gene (6 bases). Germline CDR1 reads SEHNR; CDR2 reads FQNEAQ (reference sequence). The CDR3 extends over 15 amino acids. The V gene lost 5 bases and the J gene lost 1 base, with 14 bases spanning the gap. CDR3 region: CASSPGTLKNTEAFF. The DNA of the CDR3 is TGTGCCAGCAGCCCCGGGACACTTAAGAACACTGAAGCTTTCTTT.

This CDR3 reads CASSDQGSGANVLTF. CDR3 bases: TGTGCCAGCAGTGACCAGGGGAGCGGGGCCAACGTCCTGACTTTC. The V gene is TRBV28, the J gene TRBJ2-6, with D perhaps TRBD1 (6 bases). From germline, CDR1 is MDHEN and CDR2 SYDVKM. The germline V and J ends were trimmed by 5 bases and 4 bases, with 12 bases remaining between them. This CDR3 comprises 15 residues.

The chain combines TRBV5-1 with TRBJ2-3, with 7 bases matching TRBD2. Germline-derived CDR1 and CDR2 are SGHRS and YFSETQ. With 4 bases clipped from V and 0 bases from J, the junction kept 8 bases outside the gene matches. The CDR3 is 16 amino acids. CDR3 residues: CASSPIAGQSTDTQYF. The CDR3 bases are TGCGCCAGCAGCCCGATAGCGGGCCAAAGCACAGATACGCAGTATTTT. The whole variable domain, remainder taken from reference TRBV5-1 and TRBJ2-3, is KAGVTQTPRYLIKTRGQQVTLSCSPISGHRSVSWYQQTPGQGLQFLFEYFSETQRNKGNFPGRFSGRQFSNSRSEMNVSTLELGDSALYLCASSPIAGQSTDTQYFGPGTRLTVL.

This clone occurred once. CDR3 DNA: TGTGCCAGCAGCGCGAGCTTCTACCTCAGGGATCTTAGAAACACCATATATTTT. Translation gives CASSASFYLRDLRNTIYF. The rearrangement joins TRBV9 to TRBJ1-3; D possibly corresponds to TRBD1 (5 bases). V lost 3 bases and J lost 5, with 24 bases in between. This CDR3 has 18 amino acids. Per germline, CDR1 SGDLS and CDR2 YYNGEE.

With respect to this clone: A junction end diverges from the germline sequence, so it may reflect a read error. The CDR3 loop is CASSIGSVNTF. CDR3 DNA: TGTGCCAGTAGTATAGGGTCAGTAAACACTTTT. The chain combines TRBV19 with TRBJ1-1; D unclear. Germline CDR1 LNHDA, CDR2 SQIVND (reference sequence). The CDR3 is 11 amino acids.

The chain couples TRBV28 to TRBJ2-5; D ambiguous. V was cut by 5 bases and J by 13 bases, with 20 bases left in between. The CDR3 runs to 13 residues. CDR1 and CDR2 from the germline V gene are MDHEN and SYDVKM. The CDR3 DNA follows: TGTGCCAGCAGTCTCTCCCCCACTGGCGACCGGTACTTC. It encodes CASSLSPTGDRYF.

The chain recombines TRBV6-5 with TRBJ2-7, with TRBD2 identical over 10 bases. V was clipped by 4 bases and J by 5 bases; unmatched bases: 5. There are 14 residues in the CDR3. Germline assignment: CDR1 MNHEY and CDR2 SVGAGI. The CDR3 spells CASSLSGRVHEQYF. The CDR3 DNA follows: TGTGCCAGCAGTTTAAGCGGGAGGGTCCACGAGCAGTACTTC.

The chain recombines TRBV2 with TRBJ1-2, with D hard to call. Germline V gene sequence: CDR1 SNHLY, CDR2 FYNNEI. Trimming left V 8 bases short and J 7 bases short, with 8 bases between. The CDR3 length is 10 residues. CDR3 nucleotides: TGTGCCAGCCGAGGGTTTGGCTACACCTTC. It is translated as CASRGFGYTF.

The chain uses TRBV19 and TRBJ1-6; 9 nucleotides match TRBD1. Looked up from germline, CDR1 is LNHDA and CDR2 is SQIVND (reference sequence). CDR3 length: 14 amino acids. The V segment lost 4 bases and the J segment 7 bases; nucleotides outside the gene matches: 2. CDR3 in DNA: TGTGCCAGTAGTACCGGGACAGGGAATTCACCCCTCCACTTT. It encodes CASSTGTGNSPLHF.

The chain combines TRBV6-2 or TRBV6-3 with TRBJ1-5; D call uncertain. CDR1 and CDR2 (germline): MNHEY, SVGEGT. This CDR3 region has 15 residues. The germline V and J ends were trimmed by 4 bases and 4 bases, with 14 bases remaining between them. The CDR3 is CASSFASFGNQPQHF. The CDR3, as DNA: TGTGCCAGCAGTTTTGCCAGTTTTGGAAATCAGCCCCAGCATTTT.

The rearrangement joins TRBV5-1 to TRBJ2-2; D is unresolved. Trimming removed 1 base at V and 0 bases at J, with 13 bases between. Germline V CDR1 and CDR2: SGHRS, YFSETQ. The CDR3 runs 17 residues. CDR3 protein: CASSLQLSESNTGELFF. For the CDR3, the DNA is TGCGCCAGCAGCTTGCAATTGTCGGAGTCGAACACCGGGGAGCTGTTTTTT.

This rearrangement joins TRBV12-3 or TRBV12-4 to TRBJ2-5; D not certain. Trimming took off 1 base at V and 6 bases at J, with 6 bases between the two ends. The length of the CDR3 is 12 residues. This chain's CDR3 is CASSLEKKTQYF. In DNA form, the CDR3 reads TGTGCCAGCAGTTTAGAGAAGAAGACCCAGTACTTC.

The chain links TRBV18 to TRBJ1-3; no definite D call. Trimming removed 4 bases at V and 4 bases at J, with 17 bases between. This CDR3 is 16 amino acids long. Germline V CDR1 and CDR2: KGHSH, LQKENI. Here the CDR3 DNA reads TGTGCCAGCTCACAACGGCCCCCTCCTACAGGAAACACCATATATTTT. Encoded protein: CASSQRPPPTGNTIYF.

The chain combines TRBV6-2 or TRBV6-3 with TRBJ1-5, with D perhaps TRBD1 (6 bases). CDR3 length equals 16 residues. The germline gives CDR1 MNHEY, CDR2 SVGEGT. V was pared by 6 bases and J by 1 base, with 16 bases between. Here the CDR3 reads CASSWWGQLSNQPQHF. The CDR3 DNA reads as TGTGCCAGCAGCTGGTGGGGACAACTCAGCAATCAGCCCCAGCATTTT.

This chain connects TRBV6-5 to TRBJ1-1; TRBD1 might be the D (6 bases). V gave up 0 bases and J gave up 3 bases, with 11 bases separating them. The V gene's germline CDR1 is MNHEY and CDR2 SVGAGI. There are 15 residues in the CDR3. CDR3 DNA sequence: TGTGCCAGCAGTTACTCTTGGGGGCGGGACACTGAAGCTTTCTTT. It specifies CASSYSWGRDTEAFF.

The chain links TRBV5-3 to TRBJ2-7, with D possibly being TRBD1 (5 bases). TRBV5-3 is an ORF for which the function is uncertain. V lost 0 bases to trimming and J lost 5 bases, with 9 bases between them. The CDR3 spans 13 residues. DNA for the CDR3: TGTGCCAGAAGCTTGGACAGGCCCCACGAGCAGTACGTC. Residues: CARSLDRPHEQYV.

This chain links TRBV19 with TRBJ1-1, with 10 bases identical to TRBD1. The CDR3 totals 15 residues. The germline V gene has CDR1 LNHDA and CDR2 SQIVND (reference sequence). Trimming cost V 3 bases and J 1 base; bases outside gene matches: 2. DNA of the CDR3: TGTGCCAGTAGTATGACAGGGGGCGCGAACACTGAAGCTTTCTTT. Residues: CASSMTGGANTEAFF.

The chain uses TRBV15 and TRBJ1-4; the D gene is possibly TRBD1 (5 bases). CDR3 size: 15 residues. Germline assignment: CDR1 LNHNV and CDR2 YYDKDF (reference sequence). V shed 0 bases and J shed 5 bases, with 10 bases lying between them. The CDR3 DNA reads as TGTGCCACCAGCAGAGACGGGGGTAAGAATGAAAAACTGTTTTTT. Protein product: CATSRDGGKNEKLFF.

The rearrangement joins TRBV28 to TRBJ1-1, with TRBD1 matching 8 bases. The length of the CDR3 is 13 residues. Per germline, CDR1 MDHEN and CDR2 SYDVKM. The V segment lost 6 bases and the J segment 5 bases; nucleotides outside the gene matches: 5. The CDR3 loop is CASRLTGGTEAFF. CDR3 DNA: TGTGCCAGCAGGCTAACAGGGGGAACTGAAGCTTTCTTT.

The chain couples TRBV6-5 to TRBJ1-6; 9 positions match TRBD1. Germline lookup yields CDR1 MNHEY and CDR2 SVGAGI. The CDR3 runs to 16 residues. With V trimmed by 0 bases and J by 9 bases, 6 bases remained unmatched. The CDR3 region is CASSYSRTGAVSPLHF. The CDR3 DNA reads TGTGCCAGCAGTTACTCGAGGACAGGGGCTGTTTCACCCCTCCACTTT.